These T cell receptor beta chains were read from a single sample in a study of response to subunit inactivated influenza vaccine. MiXCR, run by TCRdb on the RT-PCR reads, gives a single entry per CDR3 protein. The sample includes fewer than 750,000 distinct CDR3 sequences, approximately 15% of them seen just once. The sequenced sample was PBMCs from blood, obtained less than 13 days after vaccination. Receptors were obtained from a man between 45 and 60 years old who received an inactivated influenza vaccine. The CDR3 runs from the conserved cysteine through the conserved F or W. The order of the fields is clone size, D gene, V gene, J gene, CDR3 protein, CDR3 DNA. D genes are given only for firm matches. Only some rows state a clone size, as once, few, many or a class for expanded clones.

clone_size: -
d_call: -
v_call: TRBV10-3
j_call: TRBJ1-5
cdr3_aa: CAISSEYSNQPQHF
cdr3_nt: TGTGCCATCAGTTCCGAGTATAGCAATCAGCCCCAGCATTTT

clone_size: few
d_call: -
v_call: TRBV5-1
j_call: TRBJ2-7
cdr3_aa: CASSRRSYEQYF
cdr3_nt: TGCGCCAGCAGCCGCCGGTCCTACGAGCAGTACTTC

clone_size: -
d_call: TRBD1
v_call: TRBV28
j_call: TRBJ1-3
cdr3_aa: CASTSGQDSGNTIYF
cdr3_nt: TGTGCCAGCACTTCGGGACAGGACTCTGGAAACACCATATATTTT

clone_size: -
d_call: -
v_call: TRBV20-1
j_call: TRBJ2-7
cdr3_aa: CSASSREAYEQYF
cdr3_nt: TGCAGTGCTAGCAGTAGGGAAGCCTACGAGCAGTACTTC

clone_size: few
d_call: TRBD1
v_call: TRBV5-1
j_call: TRBJ2-3
cdr3_aa: CASSLARGLDTQYF
cdr3_nt: TGCGCCAGCAGCTTGGCGAGGGGGCTGGATACGCAGTATTTT

clone_size: many
d_call: -
v_call: TRBV7-9
j_call: TRBJ2-3
cdr3_aa: CASSLAEYTDTQYF
cdr3_nt: TGTGCCAGCAGCTTAGCCGAATACACAGATACGCAGTATTTT

clone_size: -
d_call: TRBD2
v_call: TRBV7-2
j_call: TRBJ2-3
cdr3_aa: CASSSMTSGGSDTQYF
cdr3_nt: TGTGCCAGCAGCTCCATGACTAGCGGGGGTTCAGATACGCAGTATTTT

clone_size: -
d_call: -
v_call: TRBV15
j_call: TRBJ1-5
cdr3_aa: CATSRNRATRNQPQHF
cdr3_nt: TGTGCCACCAGCAGAAACAGGGCTACGCGCAATCAGCCCCAGCATTTT

clone_size: few
d_call: -
v_call: TRBV6-1
j_call: TRBJ2-7
cdr3_aa: CASSAGGILGPYEQYF
cdr3_nt: TGTGCCAGCAGCGCGGGCGGGATACTAGGTCCTTACGAGCAGTACTTC

clone_size: -
d_call: -
v_call: TRBV10-3
j_call: TRBJ1-5
cdr3_aa: CAISESWGRQPQHF
cdr3_nt: TGTGCCATCAGTGAGTCCTGGGGCAGGCAGCCCCAGCATTTT

clone_size: -
d_call: TRBD1
v_call: TRBV5-1
j_call: TRBJ1-6
cdr3_aa: CASSARDRGNSPLHF
cdr3_nt: TGCGCCAGCAGCGCCCGGGACAGGGGGAATTCACCCCTCCACTTT

clone_size: many
d_call: -
v_call: TRBV29-1
j_call: TRBJ2-7
cdr3_aa: CSVTRDSYEQYF
cdr3_nt: TGCAGCGTTACCAGGGACTCCTACGAGCAGTACTTC

clone_size: -
d_call: TRBD2
v_call: TRBV20-1
j_call: TRBJ2-5
cdr3_aa: CSASLWVAGFQETQYF
cdr3_nt: TGCAGTGCTAGCCTTTGGGTAGCGGGCTTCCAAGAGACCCAGTACTTC

clone_size: few
d_call: TRBD2
v_call: TRBV20-1
j_call: TRBJ2-5
cdr3_aa: CSARDPGTSGKQETQYF
cdr3_nt: TGCAGTGCTAGAGATCCCGGGACTAGCGGGAAGCAAGAGACCCAGTACTTC

clone_size: few
d_call: -
v_call: TRBV6-1
j_call: TRBJ1-5
cdr3_aa: CASTFSDQPQHF
cdr3_nt: TGTGCCAGCACGTTCAGCGATCAGCCCCAGCATTTT

clone_size: few
d_call: -
v_call: TRBV9
j_call: TRBJ2-5
cdr3_aa: CASSGSRGTQETQYF
cdr3_nt: TGTGCCAGCAGCGGGAGTAGGGGGACCCAAGAGACCCAGTACTTC

clone_size: -
d_call: TRBD2
v_call: TRBV6-2/TRBV6-3
j_call: TRBJ2-1
cdr3_aa: CASIAGGSSYNEQFF
cdr3_nt: TGTGCCAGCATCGCGGGGGGGAGCTCCTACAATGAGCAGTTCTTC

clone_size: few
d_call: -
v_call: TRBV2
j_call: TRBJ1-4
cdr3_aa: CASKSGEKLFF
cdr3_nt: TGTGCCAGCAAGTCGGGGGAAAAACTGTTTTTT

clone_size: -
d_call: TRBD1
v_call: TRBV20-1
j_call: TRBJ2-1
cdr3_aa: CSARQGALYNEQFF
cdr3_nt: TGCAGTGCTAGACAGGGGGCGTTATACAATGAGCAGTTCTTC

clone_size: many
d_call: TRBD2
v_call: TRBV11-2
j_call: TRBJ2-5
cdr3_aa: CASSWTSGVGETQYF
cdr3_nt: TGTGCCAGCAGCTGGACTAGCGGAGTTGGAGAGACCCAGTACTTC

clone_size: -
d_call: -
v_call: TRBV7-9
j_call: TRBJ2-5
cdr3_aa: CASSPPTGRGRETQYF
cdr3_nt: TGTGCCAGCAGCCCCCCGACAGGGAGGGGGCGGGAGACCCAGTACTTC

clone_size: -
d_call: -
v_call: TRBV4-1
j_call: TRBJ2-5
cdr3_aa: CASSVSRGAIQETQYF
cdr3_nt: TGCGCCAGCAGCGTTTCGAGGGGGGCTATTCAAGAGACCCAGTACTTC

clone_size: many
d_call: -
v_call: TRBV7-8
j_call: TRBJ2-1
cdr3_aa: CASSLRREGLTTYNEQFF
cdr3_nt: TGTGCCAGCAGCTTAAGGCGTGAGGGCCTCACTACCTACAATGAGCAGTTCTTC

clone_size: few
d_call: TRBD1
v_call: TRBV5-1
j_call: TRBJ2-3
cdr3_aa: CASSLQGAGDTQYF
cdr3_nt: TGCGCCAGCAGCTTACAGGGGGCTGGAGATACGCAGTATTTT

clone_size: few
d_call: TRBD1
v_call: TRBV29-1
j_call: TRBJ2-1
cdr3_aa: CSAAPGQYNEQFF
cdr3_nt: TGCAGCGCAGCACCGGGACAGTACAATGAGCAGTTCTTC

clone_size: -
d_call: -
v_call: TRBV5-1
j_call: TRBJ2-7
cdr3_aa: CASSLTGTWAYEQYF
cdr3_nt: TGCGCCAGCAGCTTGACCGGGACTTGGGCTTACGAGCAGTACTTC

clone_size: few
d_call: -
v_call: TRBV5-6
j_call: TRBJ2-7
cdr3_aa: CASSLDLAYEQYF
cdr3_nt: TGTGCCAGCAGCTTGGATCTGGCCTACGAGCAGTACTTC

clone_size: -
d_call: -
v_call: TRBV20-1
j_call: TRBJ2-3
cdr3_aa: CSATLGGYTQYF
cdr3_nt: TGCAGTGCTACCCTAGGAGGATATACGCAGTATTTT

clone_size: -
d_call: -
v_call: TRBV27
j_call: TRBJ2-1
cdr3_aa: CASSLSAGSKFF
cdr3_nt: TGTGCCAGCAGTTTGTCGGCCGGGAGCAAATTCTTC

clone_size: -
d_call: -
v_call: TRBV7-2
j_call: TRBJ1-5
cdr3_aa: CASSLGVTQPQHF
cdr3_nt: TGTGCCAGCAGCTTAGGAGTGACTCAGCCCCAGCATTTT

clone_size: many
d_call: TRBD2
v_call: TRBV10-3
j_call: TRBJ2-1
cdr3_aa: CAIEAGGRNNEQFF
cdr3_nt: TGTGCCATCGAAGCGGGGGGGAGAAACAATGAGCAGTTCTTC

clone_size: many
d_call: -
v_call: TRBV10-3
j_call: TRBJ2-7
cdr3_aa: CAISGDAHDLYEQYF
cdr3_nt: TGTGCCATCAGTGGGGATGCCCACGACCTCTACGAGCAGTACTTC

clone_size: -
d_call: TRBD1
v_call: TRBV20-1
j_call: TRBJ1-3
cdr3_aa: CSARVGTGFIYF
cdr3_nt: TGCAGTGCTAGAGTCGGGACAGGGTTTATATATTTT

clone_size: few
d_call: TRBD1
v_call: TRBV7-2
j_call: TRBJ1-2
cdr3_aa: CASSPERTGTNYGYTF
cdr3_nt: TGTGCCAGCAGCCCCGAAAGGACAGGAACTAACTATGGCTACACCTTC

clone_size: few
d_call: TRBD1
v_call: TRBV5-1
j_call: TRBJ2-7
cdr3_aa: CASSPGQWGYEQYF
cdr3_nt: TGCGCCAGCAGCCCGGGACAGTGGGGCTACGAGCAGTACTTC

clone_size: -
d_call: -
v_call: TRBV18
j_call: TRBJ1-2
cdr3_aa: CASSPDHNYGYTF
cdr3_nt: TGTGCCAGCTCACCCGATCACAACTATGGCTACACCTTC

clone_size: -
d_call: -
v_call: TRBV4-2
j_call: TRBJ2-3
cdr3_aa: CASSQDPGGGDTQYF
cdr3_nt: TGTGCCAGCAGCCAAGATCCCGGGGGAGGAGATACGCAGTATTTT

clone_size: -
d_call: -
v_call: TRBV9
j_call: TRBJ1-2
cdr3_aa: CASSVAWDGGYTF
cdr3_nt: TGTGCCAGCAGCGTAGCATGGGATGGTGGCTACACCTTC

clone_size: -
d_call: TRBD2
v_call: TRBV20-1
j_call: TRBJ2-3
cdr3_aa: CSASGGWDTQYF
cdr3_nt: TGCAGTGCTTCGGGAGGGTGGGATACGCAGTATTTT